The source of this T cell receptor beta chain is a study of cytomegalovirus exposure and HLA in healthy donors. Study findings and constraints: Another analysis was done later, and it associated around 17,000 TCR beta sequences with HLA alleles at 0.05 false discovery rate.

The PCR employed 60 Vbeta primers together with 13 Jbeta primers. Some clones are missing from TCRdb's copy, which holds only in-frame ones; the method was immunoSEQ multiplex PCR. The sample yields some 140,000 clones, around 80% seen once. CDR3 length equals 14 residues. With 3 bases removed from V and 0 bases from J, the gap between germline ends came to 7 bases. CDR1 LNHDA and CDR2 SQIVND come from the germline V gene (reference sequence). The table lists this clone with a count of one. Its target is not known. This receptor was obtained from a woman aged 35 to 49 in good health and CMV-seronegative. The chain employs TRBV19 and TRBJ2-3, with unresolved D. The sample comprised PBMCs. The CDR3 sequence: CASSIQISTDTQYF. Here the CDR3 DNA reads TGTGCCAGTAGTATTCAGATAAGCACAGATACGCAGTATTTT.